These 5 T cell receptor beta chains were all obtained from the same sample, sequenced in a study of siplizumab effects on memory and regulatory T cells. Sequencing used immunoSEQ multiplex PCR; TCRdb keeps in-frame clones, though not all of them. The table shows 70,000 to 90,000 clones, with about 87% occurring only once. Sequenced sample: CD4+ T cells sorted from blood. These receptor sequences come from a human donor in good health.

This clone was observed once. The V call is TRBV11-1, the J call TRBJ2-3, with 10 bases identical to TRBD2. Germline V gives CDR1 SGHAT, CDR2 FQDESV (reference sequence). The ends lost 5 bases at V and 0 bases at J; junction bases unmatched: 5. CDR3 size: 16 residues. The DNA for the CDR3 is TGTGCCAGCAGCCTACGGACTAGCGGTAGCACAGATACGCAGTATTTT. Translation: CASSLRTSGSTDTQYF.

The chain joins TRBV6-5 to TRBJ2-7, with 8 bases lining up with TRBD1. The J segment lost 5 bases and the V segment lost 6 bases, leaving 6 bases of the junction unmatched. CDR1 and CDR2 (germline): MNHEY, SVGAGI. CDR3 length: 13 residues. The DNA of the CDR3 is TGTGCCAGCAGCCGACAGGGGAGGAACGAGCAGTACTTC. Its translation: CASSRQGRNEQYF.

This clone was found once. The chain couples TRBV9 to TRBJ1-1; D gene uncertain. CDR3 size: 15 residues. CDR1 is SGDLS, CDR2 YYNGEE, per germline. Trimming removed 3 bases from V and 0 bases from J, with 12 bases in between. In DNA, the CDR3 is TGTGCCAGCAGCGGGCCGGGGAGCTTGAACACTGAAGCTTTCTTT. Protein product: CASSGPGSLNTEAFF.

The chain recombines TRBV7-9 with TRBJ2-2, with 13 bases matching TRBD2. Trimming took 5 bases from V and 6 from J; bases not matched to a gene: 3. The CDR3 is 15 residues long. Germline V CDR1 and CDR2: SEHNR, FQNEAQ (reference sequence). CDR3: CASSLLAGGSGELFF. The CDR3 coding sequence is TGTGCCAGCAGCCTACTAGCGGGAGGGTCCGGGGAGCTGTTTTTT.

The rearrangement joins TRBV18 to TRBJ2-5; D possibly matches TRBD1 or TRBD2 (5 bases each). The CDR3 has 14 amino acids. Germline V gene sequence: CDR1 KGHSH, CDR2 LQKENI. V was shortened by 3 bases and J by 3 bases, with 11 bases between the two germline ends. The CDR3 DNA reads as TGTGCCAGCTCACCCTCGGGGACCAAAGAGACCCAGTACTTC. Residues: CASSPSGTKETQYF.